The entry below gives a single T cell receptor (beta chain) sequence along with its context. This sample is drawn from a study of control samples from healthy donors and cancer patients. Sequenced by immunoSEQ multiplex PCR; TCRdb stores in-frame clones only, minus some. The profile shows fewer than 95,000 clones, more than 75% of them singletons. The V and J ends lost 4 bases and 10 bases, in that order; junction bases with no gene match: 8. Germline loops: CDR1 SGHTS, CDR2 YDEGEE. The CDR3 contains 13 residues. This sequence originates from a young man in good health. The sample comprised blood. The chain links TRBV5-8 to TRBJ2-3, with 8 bases fitting TRBD1. CDR3 sequence: CASSPLTGASQYF. CDR3 nucleotide sequence: TGTGCCAGCAGCCCGTTGACAGGGGCGTCGCAGTATTTT.